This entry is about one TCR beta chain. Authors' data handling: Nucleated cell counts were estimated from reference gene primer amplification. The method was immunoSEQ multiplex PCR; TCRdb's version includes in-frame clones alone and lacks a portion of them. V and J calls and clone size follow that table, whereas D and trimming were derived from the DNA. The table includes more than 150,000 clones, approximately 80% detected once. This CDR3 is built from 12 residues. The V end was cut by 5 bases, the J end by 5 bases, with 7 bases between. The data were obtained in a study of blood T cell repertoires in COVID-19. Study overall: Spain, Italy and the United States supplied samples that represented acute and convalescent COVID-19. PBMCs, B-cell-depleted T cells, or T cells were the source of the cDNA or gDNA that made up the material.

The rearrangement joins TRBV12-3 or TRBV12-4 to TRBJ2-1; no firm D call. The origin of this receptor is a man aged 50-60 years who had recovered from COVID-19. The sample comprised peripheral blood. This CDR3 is CASSDINNEQFF. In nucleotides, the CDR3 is TGTGCCAGCAGTGACATTAACAATGAGCAGTTCTTC.